This entry is about one T cell receptor (beta chain). This CDR3 comprises 17 residues. Losses at the gene ends were 4 bases for V and 0 bases for J; bases not matched to a gene: 7. CDR1 is SGHDT, CDR2 YYEEEE, per germline. The sample is drawn from a study of T cells in Graves' hyperthyroidism and ophthalmopathy. The TCR beta CDR3 regions underwent amplification using RNA transcripts as the source. Carried out on the TCR CDR3, a first-round RT-PCR used the HTBI primer set. TCRdb processed the multiplex PCR reads anew with MiXCR; each CDR3 protein has one entry. The sample includes 620,000 or so distinct CDR3 sequences, approximately 15% of them seen just once.

Sequencing used blood. This receptor was identified in a woman aged 50 to 60 with Graves' ophthalmopathy. This sequence joins TRBV5-6 and TRBJ2-6, with 7 bases matching TRBD1. The CDR3 protein is CASSPRQGISGANVLTF. The DNA of the CDR3 is TGTGCCAGCAGCCCCCGACAGGGTATCTCTGGGGCCAACGTCCTGACTTTC.